Described below is a single T cell receptor (beta chain) sequence and its context. These data originate in a study of sequential checkpoint blockade in melanoma. Only in-frame clones appear in the TCRdb table, and some are missing; sequencing was by immunoSEQ multiplex PCR. The sample yields tens of thousands of clones, roughly 32% seen once. Treatment described: randomized to nivolumab then ipilimumab (arm A) or the reverse (arm B). The V segment lost 6 bases and the J segment 4 bases; nucleotides outside the gene matches: 9. This CDR3 spans 15 amino acids. Germline V gene data show CDR1 as SGDLS and CDR2 as YYNGEE.

Sample: tumor tissue (inferred from file names), taken from a patient given nivolumab and ipilimumab in sequence. This chain connects TRBV9 to TRBJ1-4; 7 bases are a match to TRBD1. This receptor was taken from a human donor with melanoma. CDR3: CASTVTGALNEKLFF. The CDR3 nucleotides read TGTGCCAGCACCGTTACAGGGGCCCTTAATGAAAAACTGTTTTTT.